Described below is a single TCR beta chain sequence and its context. Its target is unknown. The sample is drawn from a study of beta chain features in type 1 diabetes. On the study more broadly: When patients were set against healthy donors, age, gender and cell yields were similar. Findings and caveats of the study: Moderate but significant shortening of TCRB CDR3s was recorded in all four CD4+ subsets from Type 1 diabetes patients. For patients, the naive, central memory and Treg TCRB repertoires appeared more alike than for healthy donors.

The investigators reverse transcribed all of the isolated RNA, so they sequenced expressed TCRB transcripts. TCRdb keeps only in-frame clones here, not all; method: immunoSEQ multiplex PCR. The profile shows hundreds of thousands of clones, roughly 12% of them singletons. CDR1 and CDR2 from the germline V gene are SQVTM and ANQGSEA. V gave up 4 bases and J gave up 5 bases, with 9 bases separating them. There are 12 residues in the CDR3. CD4+ cells of the naive, central memory, regulatory and stem cell-like memory types were sorted via CD45RO/CCR7/CD25/CD127/CD95/CD27. Sorting produced populations that all topped 95% purity.

The chain uses TRBV29-1 and TRBJ1-5; D remains ambiguous. The receptor was derived from a man aged 18 to 30 with type 1 diabetes. The sequenced sample was naive CD4+ T cells from blood. As DNA, the CDR3 is TGCAGCGTTGCCGGAGAAGATCAGCCCCAGCATTTT. Its translation: CSVAGEDQPQHF.